This T cell receptor beta chain emerged from a study of T-cell reconstitution after alpha-beta-depleted transplantation in children. Unique molecular identifiers were built into the TCRbeta library. TCRdb redid the calling of the PCR reads with MiXCR, one entry per CDR3 protein. The sample shows around 370,000 distinct CDR3 sequences, under 13% of them seen only once. For this clonotype: A single base separates this from a much larger clone, so it may be a read error.

Looked up from germline, CDR1 is MNHNS and CDR2 is SASEGT. CDR3 size: 14 residues. After removal of 8 bases from V and 2 bases from J, the junction contained 7 bases not matched to a gene. The receptor was isolated from a human donor who donated a stem cell graft to a child with acute lymphoblastic leukemia. Sequences were derived from PBMCs from the stem cell graft donor, sampled from the stem cell graft. This chain uses TRBV6-1 with TRBJ2-3; 7 nucleotides agree with TRBD1. CDR3 region: CASGPGQITDTQYF. The CDR3, as DNA: TGTGCCAGCGGTCCGGGACAGATCACAGATACGCAGTATTTT.